The 11 T cell receptor beta chains reported below all come from one sample, sequenced in a study of blood T cell repertoires in COVID-19 (dated by TCRdb to the early 2020s). Library generation was performed with the immunoSEQ multiplex PCR assay. Drawn from immuneACCESS, this table holds only the in-frame rearrangements with V and J called that TCRdb kept. Clones are partly lost; checked studies trace under half to an unresolved V gene and leave the rest unexplained. This sample lists roughly 250,000 clones; about four fifths were detected once. The ten largest clones capture 1.5% of the sample. The sequenced material came from peripheral blood. These receptors all stem from a middle-aged woman who had recovered from COVID-19.

The chain combines TRBV9 with TRBJ2-3, with D uncertain. The V gene's germline CDR1 is SGDLS and CDR2 YYNGEE. Deletions cut 0 bases from V and 5 bases from J, with 4 bases between. The CDR3 consists of 12 residues. The CDR3 region is CASSVARDTQYF. CDR3 sequence (DNA): TGTGCCAGCAGCGTAGCTCGAGATACGCAGTATTTT.

The V and J genes are TRBV19 and TRBJ1-2; TRBD1 might be the D (6 bases). Germline CDR1 is LNHDA and CDR2 is SQIVND (reference sequence). Deletions cut 3 bases from V and 4 bases from J, with 15 bases between. CDR3 length equals 15 residues. CDR3 sequence: CASSIGDRKGYGYTF. The DNA for the CDR3 is TGTGCCAGTAGTATCGGAGACAGGAAGGGCTATGGCTACACCTTC.

V usage is TRBV5-1 and J usage is TRBJ2-1; 9 nucleotides line up with TRBD1. Germline CDR1 SGHRS, CDR2 YFSETQ. There are 15 residues in the CDR3. After removal of 4 bases from V and 5 bases from J, the junction contained 7 bases not matched to a gene. The CDR3: CASSMGQGRDNEQFF. The CDR3 DNA follows: TGCGCCAGCAGCATGGGACAGGGAAGGGACAATGAGCAGTTCTTC.

This CDR3 reads CASSFGTGGGYTF. The CDR3 coding sequence is TGCGCCAGCAGCTTCGGGACAGGTGGAGGCTACACCTTC. The chain carries TRBV5-1 and TRBJ1-2; 8 bases match TRBD1. Germline loops: CDR1 SGHRS, CDR2 YFSETQ. Trimming at V came to 2 bases and at J to 8 bases, leaving 5 bases not matched to a gene. The CDR3 is made up of 13 amino acids.

The chain employs TRBV28 and TRBJ1-2; 7 nucleotides line up with TRBD1. Germline lookup yields CDR1 MDHEN and CDR2 SYDVKM. Losses at the gene ends were 5 bases for V and 7 bases for J; bases not matched to a gene: 10. The CDR3 extends over 14 amino acids. The CDR3 reads CASSPGGGGSGYTF. The DNA for the CDR3 is TGTGCCAGCAGTCCAGGAGGAGGGGGCAGTGGCTACACCTTC.

This clone was found a few times. The chain combines TRBV5-1 with TRBJ2-1, with TRBD2 matching over 13 bases. The CDR3 is 15 residues long. Per the germline V gene, CDR1 is SGHRS and CDR2 is YFSETQ. The trim removed 5 bases at V and 4 bases at J, leaving 3 bases unmatched. The CDR3, as DNA: TGCGCCAGCAGGACTAGCGGGGGGCGTTACAATGAGCAGTTCTTC. It specifies CASRTSGGRYNEQFF.

This chain links TRBV5-6 with TRBJ2-3; 8 nucleotides match TRBD2. The trim removed 4 bases at V and 3 bases at J, leaving 4 bases unmatched. The V gene's germline CDR1 is SGHDT and CDR2 YYEEEE. The CDR3 has 14 residues. The CDR3 DNA sequence: TGTGCCAGCAGCACGGGGGGGCAGACAGATACGCAGTATTTT. Amino acids: CASSTGGQTDTQYF.

The rearrangement joins TRBV9 to TRBJ2-5; possible D gene TRBD2, 5 bases. Per germline, CDR1 SGDLS and CDR2 YYNGEE. The V end was cut by 0 bases, the J end by 6 bases, with 12 bases between. The CDR3 loop spans 14 amino acids. The CDR3 loop reads CASSVDGLAKTQYF. CDR3 sequence (DNA): TGTGCCAGCAGCGTAGACGGACTGGCTAAGACCCAGTACTTC.

This clone was seen a few times. V gene TRBV10-3 combines with J gene TRBJ1-5; 7 bases map to TRBD1. In germline, CDR1 is ENHRY, CDR2 SYGVKD. The CDR3 totals 14 residues. Unmatched junction bases numbered 2, after V lost 0 bases and J lost 6 bases. As DNA, the CDR3 is TGTGCCATCAGTGAGTCAGGGGGCATTCAGCCCCAGCATTTT. Protein sequence: CAISESGGIQPQHF.

This clone was recorded only once. J is TRBJ2-7 and V is TRBV11-2; possibly TRBD1 for D (5 bases). The ends were cut back, 1 base at V and 6 bases at J, with 10 bases in the middle. The CDR3 extends over 13 amino acids. The germline V gene has CDR1 SGHAT and CDR2 FQNNGV. The chain's CDR3 is CASSLADSSEQYF. CDR3 in DNA: TGTGCCAGCAGCTTAGCCGACAGTTCCGAGCAGTACTTC.

The J gene is TRBJ2-1, the V gene TRBV3-1 (or the pseudogene TRBV3-2); 12 nucleotides align to TRBD1. V dropped 4 bases and J dropped 7; count of bases not matched to a gene: 5. CDR1 and CDR2 (germline): LGHDT, YNNKEL (reference sequence). The CDR3 loop spans 15 amino acids. This CDR3 reads CASSLGTGGQNEQFF. The CDR3 DNA is TGTGCCAGCAGCCTTGGGACAGGGGGCCAAAATGAGCAGTTCTTC.